This TCR beta chain was sequenced for a study of shared clonotypes between healthy human individuals (dated by TCRdb to about 2020). As for the study more broadly: Three men and a couple of women, aged 18 to 49 years, made up the cohort. Per donor, three plates each were used for CD4 naive and CD4 memory, two for CD8 naive, and one for CD8 memory. To estimate repertoire size and how much clonotype sharing occurs between individuals, the study deeply sequenced the blood TCR repertoires of several healthy adults. Libraries were prepared and TCR repertoires were sequenced by different laboratories using diverse techniques, in order to increase sequencing depth and limit assay-specific biases. Per donor, leukapheresis produced somewhere between about 0.94 and 9.5 billion PBMCs.

Broader findings and caveats from the paper: Based on pairwise subsampling, the degree of clonotype sharing among donors was expected to be affected by sequencing depth. Higher generation probabilities were observed for clonotypes shared by all four sorted-subset donors than for non-shared clonotypes. Sampling was limited to blood, and TCR repertoires in tissue likely differ from TCR repertoires in blood. Naive subsets generally had larger estimated clonotype richness than memory subsets did. The genetic and exposure-history diversity represented was limited by the small number of donors. Sharing across a few donors was observed for approximately 5% of naive CD4, 3% to 4% of naive CD8, about 2.3% of memory CD4, and 0.4% of memory CD8 clonotypes. Even with the large sequencing depth, rarefaction of the sorted-subset datasets indicated that sequencing was incomplete.

Details on this clone: What antigen it recognizes has not been identified. No qualities accompany the bases; no much larger clone lies one base away.

Using the deep immunoSEQ assay, TCR CDR3 regions were amplified from genomic DNA by multiplex PCR. Extracted genomic DNA from each cell subset was distributed evenly across all wells of several immunoSEQ 96-well plates, and each plate was treated as a replicate. Each replicate PCR for sorted subsets received around 0.2 ug genomic DNA, equal to roughly 30,000 T cell genomes. The purified libraries were quantified using a Qubit 3.0 fluorometer, sized with a Bioanalyzer 2100, and then quantified again using the KAPA Library Quantification kit. A separate single-read 150-cycle Illumina NextSeq 550 flow cell was used to sequence each immunoSEQ 96-well plate. The published analysis was carried out like this. Because the immunoSEQ output held only junctional sequences and lacked quality scores, the filtering could not match the filtering applied to full-length reads. Sequences were annotated with PyIR, a Python wrapper for IgBLAST v1.9, using IMGT germline references to assign V/J genes and CDR3. Any read was removed if the V/J assignment was weak (E-value above 1e-6), the CDR3 was missing, or the read contained stop codons, out-of-frame junctions, or ambiguous translated residues. V3J clonotypes were defined as sequences sharing the same inferred V gene, J gene, and CDR3 amino acid sequence. The percentage overlap between two repertoires was calculated by dividing the number of shared unique clonotypes by the size of the smaller repertoire. Three approaches were used to assess repertoire richness: RTK rarefaction, the Chao1 estimator, and Recon v2.1 estimates of unobserved clonotypes. OLGA was used to compute generation probabilities for all TCRbeta clonotypes that the gDNA method yielded from a few donors. TCRdb stores this immuneACCESS table with in-frame sequences only. Part of the clones is absent; in the studies checked, under half of the shortfall reflects unresolved V genes, and no reason is known for the rest. V and J calls and clone size follow that table, whereas D and trimming were derived from the DNA. This sample comprises about 690,000 clones, less than 95% of them detected only once. The ten most abundant clones make up 34% of the sample.

The donors were healthy, HIV-negative adults with no recently reported acute infections or vaccinations. All donors were Caucasian adults living in Nashville, Tennessee, USA. The CD8 memory samples were a combination of magnetically selected CD45RO+ cells and CCR7-negative CD45RA+ effector memory (TemRA) cells. Blood was obtained by leukapheresis, after which PBMCs were separated by Ficoll-Histopaque density gradient centrifugation and cryopreserved in liquid nitrogen vapor phase. Analytical flow cytometry was used to check the purity and quantity of every magnetically sorted T cell population. Genomic DNA was isolated from each sorted fraction and quantified by UV absorbance on a Nanodrop 2000c. The sample taken for sequencing was memory CD8+ T cells from PBMCs. Explained via the paper, the cell subset or site label denotes: CD45RO+ cells pooled with CCR7-negative TemRA cells. This clonotype was obtained from a man younger than 35 in good health. Some clones in this sample may be carry-over from other donors' samples.

CDR3 loop: CASSLGRKTYNEQFF. The DNA sequence reads TGTGCCAGCAGTCTCGGACGGAAAACCTACAATGAGCAGTTCTTC. The chain uses TRBV27 and TRBJ2-1, with the D gene not confidently named. CDR1 and CDR2 were assigned from the germline V gene (reference sequence) as MNHEY and SMNVEV. V lost 5 bases and J lost 2 bases; the stretch between them is 13 bases long. CDR3 length: 15 amino acids, cysteine to phenylalanine. The read is trimmed to its CDR3 DNA, 45 bases read in frame from base 1.